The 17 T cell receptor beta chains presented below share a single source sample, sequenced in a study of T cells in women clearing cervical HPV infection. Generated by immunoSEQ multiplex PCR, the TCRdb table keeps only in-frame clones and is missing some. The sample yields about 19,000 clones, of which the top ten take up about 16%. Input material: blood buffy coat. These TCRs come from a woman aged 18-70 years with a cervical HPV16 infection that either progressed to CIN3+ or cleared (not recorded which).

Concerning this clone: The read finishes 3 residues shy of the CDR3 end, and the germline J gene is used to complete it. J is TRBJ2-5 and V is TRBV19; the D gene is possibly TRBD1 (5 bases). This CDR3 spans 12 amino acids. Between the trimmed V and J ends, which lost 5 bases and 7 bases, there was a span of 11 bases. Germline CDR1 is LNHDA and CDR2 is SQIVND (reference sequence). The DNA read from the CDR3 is TGTGCCAGTAGTGTGGACAAGGTGACC. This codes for CASSVDKVT. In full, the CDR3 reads CASSVDKVTQYF.

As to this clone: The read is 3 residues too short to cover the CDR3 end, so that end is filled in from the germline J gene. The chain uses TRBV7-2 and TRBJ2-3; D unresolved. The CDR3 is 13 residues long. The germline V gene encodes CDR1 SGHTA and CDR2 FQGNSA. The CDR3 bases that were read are TGTGCCAGCAGCAATGACTCCGGCGAGACG. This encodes CASSNDSGET. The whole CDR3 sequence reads CASSNDSGETQYF.

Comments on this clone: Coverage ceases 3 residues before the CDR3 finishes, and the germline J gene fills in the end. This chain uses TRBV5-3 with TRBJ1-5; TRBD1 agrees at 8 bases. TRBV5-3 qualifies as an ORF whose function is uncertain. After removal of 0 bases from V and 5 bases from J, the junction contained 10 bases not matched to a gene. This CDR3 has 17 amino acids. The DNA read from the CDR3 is TGTGCCAGAAGCTTGGACAGGGGGATGCTCGTCTATCAGCCC. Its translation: CARSLDRGMLVYQP. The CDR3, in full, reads CARSLDRGMLVYQPQHF.

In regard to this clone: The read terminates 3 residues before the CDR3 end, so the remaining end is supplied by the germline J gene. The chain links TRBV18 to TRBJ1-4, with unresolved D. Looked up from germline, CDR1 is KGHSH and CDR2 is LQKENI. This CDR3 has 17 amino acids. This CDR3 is CASSPPPRRPNTGELFF. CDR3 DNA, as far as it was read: TGTGCCAGCTCACCACCCCCCCGGCGGCCGAACACCGGGGAA.

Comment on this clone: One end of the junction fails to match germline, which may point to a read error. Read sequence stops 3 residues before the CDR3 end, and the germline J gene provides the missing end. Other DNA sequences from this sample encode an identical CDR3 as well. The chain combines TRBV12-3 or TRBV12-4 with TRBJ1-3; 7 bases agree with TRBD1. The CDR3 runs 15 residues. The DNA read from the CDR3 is TGTGCCAGCACCGACGGAGGGGGCCTCGGAAACACT. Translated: CASTDGGGLGNT. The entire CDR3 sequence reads CASTDGGGLGNTIYF.

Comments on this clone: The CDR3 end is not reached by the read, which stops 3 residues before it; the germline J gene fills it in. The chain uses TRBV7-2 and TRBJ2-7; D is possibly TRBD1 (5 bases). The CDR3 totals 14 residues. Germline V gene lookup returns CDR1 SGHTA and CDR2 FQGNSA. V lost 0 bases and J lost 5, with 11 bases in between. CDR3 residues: CASSLARWTNEQYF. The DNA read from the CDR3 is TGTGCCAGCAGCTTAGCGCGTTGGACAAACGAG.

CDR3 DNA, as far as it was read: TGCAGTGCTGGGACTGCAGAGACC. Protein: CSAGTAET. The CDR3, in full, reads CSAGTAETQYF. The chain recombines TRBV20-1 with TRBJ2-5; perhaps TRBD2 as D (6 bases). The CDR3 end falls 3 residues outside the read, so it is completed with the germline J gene. Germline CDR1 DFQATT, CDR2 SNEGSKA (reference sequence). The CDR3 has 11 amino acids. The V end was cut by 5 bases, the J end by 4 bases, with 8 bases between.

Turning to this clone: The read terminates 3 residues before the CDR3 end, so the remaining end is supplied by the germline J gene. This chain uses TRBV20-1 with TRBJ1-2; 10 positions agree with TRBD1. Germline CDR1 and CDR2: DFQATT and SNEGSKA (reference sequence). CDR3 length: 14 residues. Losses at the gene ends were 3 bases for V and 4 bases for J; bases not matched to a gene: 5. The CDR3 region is CSARGTGAIYGYTF. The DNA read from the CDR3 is TGCAGTGCTAGGGGGACAGGGGCTATCTATGGC.

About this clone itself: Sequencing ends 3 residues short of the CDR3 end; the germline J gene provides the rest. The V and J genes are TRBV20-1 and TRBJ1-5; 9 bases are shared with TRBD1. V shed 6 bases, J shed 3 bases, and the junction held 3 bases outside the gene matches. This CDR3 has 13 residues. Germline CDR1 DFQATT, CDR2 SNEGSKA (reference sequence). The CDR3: CSAGQGLNQPQHF. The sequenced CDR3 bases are TGCAGTGCCGGACAGGGGCTCAATCAGCCC.

The CDR3 sequence: CSVEVGVGPNTEAFF. CDR3 DNA (partial): TGCAGCGTTGAAGTTGGGGTGGGGCCGAACACTGAA. V gene TRBV29-1 combines with J gene TRBJ1-1, with TRBD1 as a possible D gene (5 bases). The read ends 3 residues before the CDR3 terminus; that terminus is restored from the germline J gene. The germline V gene has CDR1 SQVTM and CDR2 ANQGSEA. This CDR3 has 15 amino acids. V lost 1 base and J 1 base, leaving 13 bases between the germline ends. Full variable domain (remainder filled in from reference TRBV29-1 and TRBJ1-1): SAVISQKPSRDICQRGTSLTIQCQVDSQVTMMFWYRQQPGQSLTLIATANQGSEATYESGFVIDKFPISRPNLTFSTLTVSNMSPEDSSIYLCSVEVGVGPNTEAFFGQGTRLTVV.

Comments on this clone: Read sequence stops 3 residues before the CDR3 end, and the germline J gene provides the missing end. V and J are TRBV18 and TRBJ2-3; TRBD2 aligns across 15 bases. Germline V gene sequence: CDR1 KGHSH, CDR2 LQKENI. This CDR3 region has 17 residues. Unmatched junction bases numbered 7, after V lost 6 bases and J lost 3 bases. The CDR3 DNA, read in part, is TGTGCCAGCTCTCGGACTAGCGGGGGGGCTGTGACAGATACG. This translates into CASSRTSGGAVTDT. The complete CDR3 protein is CASSRTSGGAVTDTQYF.

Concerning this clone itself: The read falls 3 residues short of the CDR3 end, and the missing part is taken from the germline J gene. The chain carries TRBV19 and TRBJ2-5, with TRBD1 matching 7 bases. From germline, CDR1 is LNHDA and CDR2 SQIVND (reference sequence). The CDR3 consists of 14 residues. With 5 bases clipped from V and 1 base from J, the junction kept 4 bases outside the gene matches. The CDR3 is CASSSQGLQETQYF. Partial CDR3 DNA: TGTGCCAGTAGTTCACAGGGGCTCCAAGAGACC.

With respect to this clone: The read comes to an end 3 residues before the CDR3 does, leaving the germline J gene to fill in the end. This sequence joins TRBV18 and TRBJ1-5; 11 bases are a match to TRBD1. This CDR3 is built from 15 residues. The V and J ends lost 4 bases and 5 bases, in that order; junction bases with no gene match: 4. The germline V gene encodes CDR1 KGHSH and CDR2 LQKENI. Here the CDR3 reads CASSQDRGLHQPQHF. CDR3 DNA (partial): TGTGCCAGCTCACAGGACAGGGGGCTCCATCAGCCC.

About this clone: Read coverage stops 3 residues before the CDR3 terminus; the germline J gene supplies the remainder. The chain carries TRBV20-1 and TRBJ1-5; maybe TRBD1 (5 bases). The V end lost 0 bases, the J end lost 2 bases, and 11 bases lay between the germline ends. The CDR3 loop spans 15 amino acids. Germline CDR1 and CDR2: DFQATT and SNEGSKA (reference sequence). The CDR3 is CSARDLRGGNQPQHF. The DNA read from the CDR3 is TGCAGTGCTAGAGATCTAAGGGGAGGCAATCAGCCC.

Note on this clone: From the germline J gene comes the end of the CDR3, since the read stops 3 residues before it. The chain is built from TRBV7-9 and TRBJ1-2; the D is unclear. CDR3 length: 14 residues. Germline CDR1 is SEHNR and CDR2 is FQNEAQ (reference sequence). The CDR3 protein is CASSTPPSTDTYTF. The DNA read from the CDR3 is TGTGCCAGCAGCACCCCCCCCAGCACAGATACC.

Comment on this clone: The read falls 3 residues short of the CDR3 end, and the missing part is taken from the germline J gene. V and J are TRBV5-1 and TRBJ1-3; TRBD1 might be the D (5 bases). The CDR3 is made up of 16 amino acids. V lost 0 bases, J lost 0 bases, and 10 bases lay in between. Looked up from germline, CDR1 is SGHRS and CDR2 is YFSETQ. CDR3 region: CASSLGQPFSGNTIYF. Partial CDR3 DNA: TGCGCCAGCAGCTTGGGACAGCCATTCTCTGGAAACACC.

Partial CDR3 DNA: TGTGCCAGCAGTGAGGTGACAGGAGTGAACACTGAA. Encoded protein: CASSEVTGVNTE. The complete CDR3 reads CASSEVTGVNTEAFF. V usage is TRBV6-1 and J usage is TRBJ1-1; maybe TRBD1 (6 bases). The read halts 3 residues ahead of the CDR3 end, with the missing end drawn from the germline J gene. V dropped 3 bases and J dropped 0 bases, with 11 bases sitting between them. This CDR3 contains 15 residues. Germline V lookup: CDR1 MNHNS, CDR2 SASEGT.